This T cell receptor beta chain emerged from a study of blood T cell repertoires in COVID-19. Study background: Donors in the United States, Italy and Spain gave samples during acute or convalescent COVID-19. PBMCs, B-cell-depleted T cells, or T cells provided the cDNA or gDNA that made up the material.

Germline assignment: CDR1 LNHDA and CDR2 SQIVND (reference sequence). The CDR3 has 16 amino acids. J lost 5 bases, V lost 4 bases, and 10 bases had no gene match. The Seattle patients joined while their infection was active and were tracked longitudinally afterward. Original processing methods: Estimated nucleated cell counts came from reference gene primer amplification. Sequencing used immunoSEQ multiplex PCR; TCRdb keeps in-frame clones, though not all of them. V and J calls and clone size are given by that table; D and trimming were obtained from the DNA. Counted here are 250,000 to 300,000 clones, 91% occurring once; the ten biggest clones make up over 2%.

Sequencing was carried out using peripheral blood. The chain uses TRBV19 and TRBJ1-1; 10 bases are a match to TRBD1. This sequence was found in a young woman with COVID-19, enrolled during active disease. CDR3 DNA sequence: TGTGCCAGTAGTACCGGACAGGGGGGCGTCTTAACTGAAGCTTTCTTT. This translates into CASSTGQGGVLTEAFF. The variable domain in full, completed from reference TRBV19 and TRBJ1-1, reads DGGITQSPKYLFRKEGQNVTLSCEQNLNHDAMYWYRQDPGQGLRLIYYSQIVNDFQKGDIAEGYSVSREKKESFPLTVTSAQKNPTAFYLCASSTGQGGVLTEAFFGQGTRLTVV.